This T cell receptor beta chain derives from a study of shared clonotypes between healthy human individuals. Overall study context: The plates for each donor numbered three CD4 naive, three CD4 memory, two CD8 naive and one CD8 memory. The study, taken as a whole, reports: Investigators expected sequencing depth to affect clonotype sharing among donors. Clonotype sharing across a few donors was observed for roughly 5% of naive CD4 clonotypes. Non-shared clonotypes displayed generation probabilities falling below those of clonotypes present in all four donors.

CD8 cells classed as naive were CD45RO-negative and positively selected for CCR7, excluding terminally differentiated effector memory CD45RA+ cells. To note about this clone: What it recognizes is unknown. This CDR3 is also generated by other DNA sequences in the sample.

Generated by immunoSEQ multiplex PCR, the TCRdb table keeps only in-frame clones and is missing some. The data show roughly 850,000 clones, 90% to 98% seen once. The germline gives CDR1 MNHEY, CDR2 SMNVEV (reference sequence). The V and J ends lost 6 bases and 2 bases, in that order; junction bases with no gene match: 4. This CDR3 has 15 residues. This sequence joins TRBV27 and TRBJ2-1; 10 bases match TRBD2. The TCR was taken from a man aged 25-40 years in good health. Sequenced material: naive CD8+ T cells sorted from blood. CDR3 sequence: CASSATSGAYNEQFF. For the CDR3, the DNA is TGTGCCAGCAGCGCTACTAGCGGGGCCTACAATGAGCAGTTCTTC.